A single TCR beta chain is shown here with its context. This specimen belongs to a study of blood T cell repertoires in COVID-19. CDR3 length: 14 residues. The V and J ends lost 0 bases and 0 bases respectively, with 7 bases between them. Germline V gene lookup returns CDR1 SGHNT and CDR2 YYREEE (reference sequence). TCRdb keeps only in-frame clones here, not all; method: immunoSEQ multiplex PCR. Of tens of thousands of clones in the sample, over 75% were seen once. The receptor was derived from an elderly man with active or convalescent COVID-19. V and J are TRBV5-4 and TRBJ2-7, with D uncertain. Sequencing was done on a sample of peripheral blood. The CDR3 sequence is CASSLAVGSYEQYF. Here the CDR3 DNA reads TGTGCCAGCAGCTTGGCCGTCGGCTCCTACGAGCAGTACTTC. Variable domain in full (rest from reference TRBV5-4 and TRBJ2-7): ETGVTQSPTHLIKTRGQQVTLRCSSQSGHNTVSWYQQALGQGPQFIFQYYREEENGRGNFPPRFSGLQFPNYSSELNVNALELDDSALYLCASSLAVGSYEQYFGPGTRLTVT.